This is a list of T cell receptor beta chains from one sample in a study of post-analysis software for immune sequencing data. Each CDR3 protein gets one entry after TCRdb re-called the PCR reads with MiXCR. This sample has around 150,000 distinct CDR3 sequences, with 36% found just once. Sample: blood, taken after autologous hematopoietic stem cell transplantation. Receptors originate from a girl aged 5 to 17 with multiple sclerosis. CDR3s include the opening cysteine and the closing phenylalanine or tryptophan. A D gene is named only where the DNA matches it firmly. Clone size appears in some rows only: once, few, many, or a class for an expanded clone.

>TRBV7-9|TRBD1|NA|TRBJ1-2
CASSPKVDRDYGYTF
TGTGCCAGCAGTCCTAAAGTGGACAGGGACTATGGCTACACCTTC
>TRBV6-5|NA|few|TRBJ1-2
CASSYSGLSTANYGYTF
TGTGCCAGCAGTTACTCAGGACTGAGCACCGCTAACTATGGCTACACCTTC
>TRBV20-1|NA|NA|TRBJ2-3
CSANRASTDTQYF
TGCAGTGCGAACAGGGCTAGCACAGATACGCAGTATTTT
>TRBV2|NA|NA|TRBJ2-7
CASSRTIWAVEQYF
TGTGCCAGCAGTCGGACTATATGGGCGGTCGAGCAGTACTTC
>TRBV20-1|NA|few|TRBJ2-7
CSARGARYTYEQYF
TGCAGTGCTAGAGGGGCCAGGTACACCTACGAGCAGTACTTC
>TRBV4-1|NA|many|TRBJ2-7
CASSQGWLANYEQYF
TGCGCCAGCAGCCAAGGGTGGCTAGCGAATTACGAGCAGTACTTC
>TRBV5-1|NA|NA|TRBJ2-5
CASSPRVSETQYF
TGCGCCAGCAGCCCCAGGGTCTCAGAGACCCAGTACTTC
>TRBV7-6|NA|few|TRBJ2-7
CASKVEPGFYEQYF
TGTGCCAGCAAAGTCGAGCCCGGGTTCTACGAGCAGTACTTC
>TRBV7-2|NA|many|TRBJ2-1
CASSYGGIEFF
TGTGCCAGCAGCTACGGAGGGATCGAGTTCTTC
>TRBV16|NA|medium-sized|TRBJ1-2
CASSQSPLGYTF
TGTGCCAGCAGCCAATCGCCGCTTGGCTACACCTTC
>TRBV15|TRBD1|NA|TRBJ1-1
CATRVGDRGKNTEAFF
TGTGCCACCAGAGTAGGAGACAGGGGAAAGAACACTGAAGCTTTCTTT
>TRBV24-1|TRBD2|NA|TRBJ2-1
CATSDFSLAGAYEQFF
TGTGCCACCAGTGATTTTTCACTAGCGGGAGCCTATGAGCAGTTCTTC
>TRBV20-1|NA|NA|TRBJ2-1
CSAPFRPLNEQFF
TGCAGTGCCCCGTTCCGACCCCTCAATGAGCAGTTCTTC
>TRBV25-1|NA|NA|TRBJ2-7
CASSSDGTYEQYF
TGTGCCAGCAGTTCCGACGGAACCTACGAGCAGTACTTC
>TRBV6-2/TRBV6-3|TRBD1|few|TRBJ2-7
CASSNARQGGYEQYF
TGTGCCAGCAGTAACGCCAGACAGGGTGGCTACGAGCAGTACTTC
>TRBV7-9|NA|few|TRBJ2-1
CASSLDGGSYNEQFF
TGTGCCAGCAGCTTAGATGGCGGAAGCTACAATGAGCAGTTCTTC
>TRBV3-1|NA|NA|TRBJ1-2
CASSHLETGRDGYTF
TGTGCCAGCAGCCACTTAGAGACAGGACGAGATGGCTACACCTTC
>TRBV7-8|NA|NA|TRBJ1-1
CASSLAGPPGNTEAFF
TGTGCCAGCAGCTTAGCTGGCCCCCCCGGGAACACTGAAGCTTTCTTT
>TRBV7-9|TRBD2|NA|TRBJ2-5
CASSLGTRGAQETQYF
TGTGCCAGCAGCCTTGGGACTAGAGGAGCTCAAGAGACCCAGTACTTC
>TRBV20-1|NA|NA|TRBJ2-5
CSAPRQAETQYF
TGCAGTGCCCCTAGGCAGGCAGAGACCCAGTACTTC
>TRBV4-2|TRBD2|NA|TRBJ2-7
CASSQDLAGGPQYF
TGTGCCAGCAGCCAAGATTTAGCGGGAGGACCACAGTACTTC
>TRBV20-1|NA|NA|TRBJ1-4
CSARDGGWREKLFF
TGCAGTGCTAGAGATGGCGGGTGGCGTGAAAAACTGTTTTTT
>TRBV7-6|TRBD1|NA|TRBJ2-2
CVSSLAPGQGTGELFF
TGTGTCAGCAGCTTAGCGCCGGGACAGGGCACCGGGGAGCTGTTTTTT
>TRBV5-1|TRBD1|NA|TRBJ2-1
CASSFRGQATEQFF
TGCGCCAGCAGCTTTCGGGGACAGGCTACTGAGCAGTTCTTC